Below, 18 T cell receptor beta chains from the same sample are listed, as sequenced in a study of blood T cell repertoires in COVID-19. Assay used: immunoSEQ multiplex PCR; TCRdb lists only in-frame clones, some missing. The data contain around 88,000 clones, roughly 75% of them singletons. The sample taken for sequencing was peripheral blood. Every receptor here comes from a man in his forties or fifties who had recovered from COVID-19.

This chain connects TRBV29-1 to TRBJ1-1; D may be TRBD1 (5 bases). Germline-derived CDR1 and CDR2 are SQVTM and ANQGSEA. CDR3 length: 11 residues. Trimming removed 4 bases from V and 8 bases from J, with 11 bases in between. CDR3 sequence reads: CSVAQGGEAFF. The DNA for the CDR3 is TGCAGCGTTGCGCAGGGCGGAGAAGCTTTCTTT.

The V call is TRBV6-5, the J call TRBJ2-5; the D gene is possibly TRBD2 (5 bases). This CDR3 contains 14 residues. V was clipped by 6 bases and J by 3 bases, with 14 bases between them. CDR1 is MNHEY and CDR2 is SVGAGI in the germline V gene. The CDR3 protein is CASSRILGEETQYF. CDR3 nucleotide sequence: TGTGCCAGCAGCCGGATACTAGGAGAAGAGACCCAGTACTTC.

A single count supports this clone. The chain couples TRBV6-5 to TRBJ1-2; TRBD1 aligns across 12 bases. From germline, CDR1 is MNHEY and CDR2 SVGAGI. Trimming removed 2 bases from V and 7 bases from J; junction bases left unmatched: 5. The CDR3 totals 15 residues. Here the CDR3 reads CASSYQGQGAGGYTF. Here the CDR3 DNA reads TGTGCCAGCAGTTACCAGGGACAGGGGGCGGGTGGCTACACCTTC.

The chain carries TRBV5-6 and TRBJ1-2, with D hard to call. This CDR3 is 14 amino acids long. The germline V gene encodes CDR1 SGHDT and CDR2 YYEEEE. Trimming pared 0 bases from V and 8 bases from J, leaving 14 bases between. CDR3: CASSLGHGTEGYTF. CDR3 nucleotides: TGTGCCAGCAGCTTGGGACACGGAACGGAAGGCTACACCTTC.

The V and J genes are TRBV6-4 and TRBJ1-2; TRBD1 aligns across 7 bases. V shed 5 bases and J 14 bases; nucleotides not matched to a gene: 11. The CDR3 contains 12 residues. Germline V gene lookup returns CDR1 MRHNA and CDR2 SNTAGT. DNA for the CDR3: TGTGCCAGCAGTTCCCCACAACAGGGGTTAACCTTC. This sequence encodes CASSSPQQGLTF.

The chain links TRBV24-1 to TRBJ2-1, with 15 positions matching TRBD2. Germline CDR1 KGHDR, CDR2 SFDVKD. V gave up 4 bases and J gave up 6 bases; unmatched junction bases: 9. The length of the CDR3 is 18 residues. The CDR3 DNA sequence: TGTGCCACCAGTGACCATGGACTAGCGGGAGGGCCAGGCAATGAGCAGTTCTTC. Translating gives CATSDHGLAGGPGNEQFF.

CDR3 region: CSAVREGEAFF. The CDR3, as DNA: TGCAGTGCCGTCCGCGAGGGTGAAGCTTTCTTT. The V and J genes are TRBV20-1 and TRBJ1-1; D not resolved. CDR3 length: 11 amino acids. The germline V gene has CDR1 DFQATT and CDR2 SNEGSKA (reference sequence). Trimming removed 6 bases from V and 7 bases from J, with 12 bases in between.

V and J are TRBV5-6 and TRBJ1-1, with D perhaps TRBD1 (5 bases). This CDR3 is 15 amino acids long. The V gene lost 4 bases and the J gene lost 3 bases, with 16 bases spanning the gap. Germline CDR1 is SGHDT and CDR2 is YYEEEE. CDR3 in amino acids: CASSTLGQPYTEAFF. The DNA of the CDR3 is TGTGCCAGCAGCACCTTGGGGCAGCCTTACACTGAAGCTTTCTTT.

The V and J genes are TRBV7-9 and TRBJ2-7; 9 nucleotides agree with TRBD1. This CDR3 is 15 amino acids long. V was pared by 4 bases and J by 2 bases, with 6 bases of the junction left unmatched. CDR1 and CDR2 from the germline V gene are SEHNR and FQNEAQ (reference sequence). This CDR3 is CASSWPDRGTYEQYF. The CDR3 DNA is TGTGCCAGCAGCTGGCCGGACAGGGGCACCTACGAGCAGTACTTC.

The J gene is TRBJ2-2, the V gene TRBV5-4; TRBD1 agrees at 8 bases. The CDR3 spans 15 residues. V lost 0 bases, J lost 6 bases, and 4 bases stayed unmatched. The germline CDR1 and CDR2 sequences are SGHNT and YYREEE (reference sequence). The CDR3 nucleotides are TGTGCCAGCAGCTTGGCAGGGGGCATCGCCGGGGAGCTGTTTTTT. Encoded protein: CASSLAGGIAGELFF. Combining the CDR3 with reference TRBV5-4 and TRBJ2-2 gives the whole variable domain ETGVTQSPTHLIKTRGQQVTLRCSSQSGHNTVSWYQQALGQGPQFIFQYYREEENGRGNFPPRFSGLQFPNYSSELNVNALELDDSALYLCASSLAGGIAGELFFGEGSRLTVL.

This chain joins TRBV7-6 and TRBJ2-7, with D possibly matching TRBD2 (6 bases). The CDR3 runs to 15 residues. Germline CDR1 reads SGHVS; CDR2 reads FNYEAQ. V was cut by 0 bases and J by 2 bases, with 11 bases left in between. The chain's CDR3 is CASSLAAGLAYEQYF. DNA for the CDR3: TGTGCCAGCAGCTTAGCGGCGGGATTGGCCTACGAGCAGTACTTC.

This chain joins TRBV6-5 and TRBJ2-5, with no clear D. Germline V lookup: CDR1 MNHEY, CDR2 SVGAGI. CDR3 length: 14 amino acids. The V and J ends lost 6 bases and 5 bases respectively, with 16 bases between them. CDR3 sequence: CASREETVGETQYF. CDR3 coding DNA: TGTGCCAGCAGAGAGGAGACGGTTGGGGAGACCCAGTACTTC.

The chain couples TRBV11-2 to TRBJ1-4; D is perhaps TRBD1 (5 bases). V was shortened by 2 bases and J by 4 bases, with 8 bases between the two germline ends. The CDR3 runs to 14 residues. CDR1 is SGHAT and CDR2 is FQNNGV in the germline V gene. CDR3 bases: TGTGCCAGCAGCTTACATCAGGGTAATGAAAAACTGTTTTTT. This gives the protein CASSLHQGNEKLFF.

Details on this clone: At one end the junction does not follow the germline gene, possibly because of a read error. J is TRBJ2-1 and V is TRBV4-2, with 12 bases matching TRBD2. CDR3 size: 18 residues. Germline V CDR1 and CDR2: LGHNA, YNFKEQ. The CDR3 DNA sequence: TGTGCCAGCAACCAAGCCCCAGTGGGACTAGCGGGTGACAATGAGCAGTTCTTC. Protein: CASNQAPVGLAGDNEQFF.

The chain has TRBV5-1 and TRBJ2-3; 11 nucleotides align to TRBD2. CDR1 SGHRS and CDR2 YFSETQ come from the germline V gene. The CDR3 covers 16 residues. The trim removed 0 bases at V and 6 bases at J, leaving 6 bases unmatched. The CDR3 DNA reads as TGCGCCAGCAGCTTGGCCCTAGCGGGGGGCCCCGATACGCAGTATTTT. This translates into CASSLALAGGPDTQYF.

J is TRBJ1-4 and V is TRBV29-1; D perhaps matches TRBD1 (5 bases). The length of the CDR3 is 14 residues. V dropped 4 bases and J dropped 0 bases, with 9 bases sitting between them. Looked up from germline, CDR1 is SQVTM and CDR2 is ANQGSEA. CDR3 sequence: CSVASGATNEKLFF. The CDR3 DNA follows: TGCAGCGTTGCCTCGGGGGCAACTAATGAAAAACTGTTTTTT.

The chain is built from TRBV3-1 (or the pseudogene TRBV3-2) and TRBJ2-7, with 7 bases lining up with TRBD2. The CDR3 covers 15 residues. Germline V gene lookup returns CDR1 LGHDT and CDR2 YNNKEL (reference sequence). V was clipped by 0 bases and J by 2 bases; unmatched bases: 4. The CDR3 sequence: CASSQDLGRAYEQYF. CDR3 in DNA: TGTGCCAGCAGCCAAGACCTAGGGAGGGCCTACGAGCAGTACTTC.

This clone was counted a few times. The V call is TRBV19, the J call TRBJ2-6; possible D gene TRBD2, 7 bases. V lost 4 bases, J lost 2 bases, and 15 bases lay in between. This CDR3 region has 17 residues. The germline V gene encodes CDR1 LNHDA and CDR2 SQIVND (reference sequence). CDR3 DNA sequence: TGTGCCAGTAGTACGTCATGGGAGGGGGCTGGGGCCAACGTCCTGACTTTC. This gives the protein CASSTSWEGAGANVLTF.